Listed below are T cell receptor beta chains from one sample, sequenced in a study of human thymus T cells. Sequenced by immunoSEQ multiplex PCR; TCRdb stores in-frame clones only, minus some. This table holds some 120,000 clones, approximately 96% found once. What was sequenced was thymus tissue. These receptors originate from a boy under three years old with a congenital heart defect but otherwise immunologically healthy. Both conserved end residues are part of each CDR3. A D gene is named only where the DNA matches it firmly. Rows may omit the clone size; those that give it use once, few, many or a size class.

clone_size	d_call	v_call	j_call	cdr3_nt	cdr3_aa
-	-	TRBV15	TRBJ1-5	TGTGCCACCACCAAAGGGGGATACGTTCCAGTTGGGCAGGACACGTATAGCAATCAGCCCCAGCATTTT	CATTKGGYVPVGQDTYSNQPQHF
-	-	TRBV7-2	TRBJ2-2	TGTGCCAGCAGCTTCCACGCCGGGGAGCTGTTTTTT	CASSFHAGELFF
-	TRBD1	TRBV5-1	TRBJ1-1	TGCGCCAGCAGCCCCGAAAGGACAGGGGACACTGAAGCTTTCTTT	CASSPERTGDTEAFF
-	-	TRBV7-9	TRBJ2-7	TGTGCCAGCAGCCTCGCGGGCCGAAAGAGCTACGAGCAGTACTTC	CASSLAGRKSYEQYF
-	-	TRBV9	TRBJ2-1	TGTGCCAGCAGCGTTGACTACCACAATGAGCAGTTCTTC	CASSVDYHNEQFF
-	-	TRBV4-3	TRBJ2-1	TGCGCCAGCAGCCAAGATCTGACTAGGGGCGACAATGAGCAGTTCTTC	CASSQDLTRGDNEQFF
-	-	TRBV4-3	TRBJ2-7	TGCGCCAGCAGCATTCGGTCGGGGTCCGAGCAGTACTTC	CASSIRSGSEQYF
-	-	TRBV25-1	TRBJ1-2	TGTGCCAGCAGGGGGGAAGGAGATGGCTACACCTTC	CASRGEGDGYTF
-	-	TRBV10-3	TRBJ1-2	TGTGCCATCAGTGAGGAGCCGAACTATGGCTACACCTTC	CAISEEPNYGYTF
-	-	TRBV27	TRBJ2-7	TGTGCCAGCGCATTCAGGGCGCGATACGAGCAGTACTTC	CASAFRARYEQYF
-	-	TRBV5-6	TRBJ2-3	TGTGCCAGCAGCTTGGAGATGGACTACTTCGCAGATACGCAGTATTTT	CASSLEMDYFADTQYF
once	-	TRBV4-2	TRBJ1-2	TGTGCCAGCAGCCATGAAGTTGGGCCTAACTATGGCTACACCTTC	CASSHEVGPNYGYTF
-	TRBD1	TRBV11-1	TRBJ2-2	TGTGCCAGCAGCTTAGCGACAGGGGGGGAGCTGTTTTTT	CASSLATGGELFF
-	TRBD2	TRBV28	TRBJ2-3	TGTGCCACCCTGGGCGGGGGGGCAACAGATACGCAGTATTTT	CATLGGGATDTQYF
-	TRBD2	TRBV2	TRBJ2-5	TGTGCCAGCAGTGAACCCAGCGGGGGGCCGGGGCAAGAGACCCAGTACTTC	CASSEPSGGPGQETQYF
-	TRBD2	TRBV27	TRBJ2-3	TGTGCCAGCAGTCCCCGCGGGACTAGCCCCGGCCATACGCAGTATTTT	CASSPRGTSPGHTQYF
-	TRBD2	TRBV7-9	TRBJ2-3	TGTGCCAGCAGCTTACTAGCGGGGGTACCAGATACGCAGTATTTT	CASSLLAGVPDTQYF
-	-	TRBV2	TRBJ2-5	TGTGCCAGCAGTGGTCCGACCGATCAACAAGAGACCCAGTACTTC	CASSGPTDQQETQYF
-	-	TRBV6-5	TRBJ1-5	TGTGCCAGCAGTAGGGCAGCTCTACCGGGGCAGCCCCAGCATTTT	CASSRAALPGQPQHF
-	TRBD2	TRBV4-3	TRBJ2-3	TGCGCCAGCAGCCAAGGGACCACTAGCGGACCAACAGATACGCAGTATTTT	CASSQGTTSGPTDTQYF
-	-	TRBV2	TRBJ1-2	TGTGCCAGCAGTGTCGGGGACCCCCGGCATTGTCGTCACTATGGCTACACCTTC	CASSVGDPRHCRHYGYTF
-	-	TRBV4-3	TRBJ1-4	TGCGCCAGCAGCCAAATGAGGGGCACTAATGAAAAACTGTTTTTT	CASSQMRGTNEKLFF
once	TRBD2	TRBV18	TRBJ2-1	TGTGCCAGCTCACCAGGGACTAGCGCCTACAATGAGCAGTTCTTC	CASSPGTSAYNEQFF
-	-	TRBV4-1	TRBJ1-1	TGCGCCAGCAGCCCACACGCCCGATGGGACACTGAAGCTTTCTTT	CASSPHARWDTEAFF
-	TRBD1	TRBV28	TRBJ2-7	TGTGCCAGCAGAGGACAGGGGTCCTACGAGCAGTACTTC	CASRGQGSYEQYF
-	-	TRBV7-9	TRBJ1-5	TGTGCCAGCAGCTTAGGGGCGGACAGTAGCAATCAGCCCCAGCATTTT	CASSLGADSSNQPQHF
-	TRBD1	TRBV4-1	TRBJ2-7	TGCGCCAGCAGCCAGCCCTTGGACAGGAACCACGAGCAGTACTTC	CASSQPLDRNHEQYF
-	TRBD2	TRBV27	TRBJ2-3	TGTGCCAGCAGTTTACCTCCCTACGCGGGGGGGCCCGATACGCAGTATTTT	CASSLPPYAGGPDTQYF
-	-	TRBV11-2	TRBJ2-7	TGTGCCAGCAGCTTTTGGCGGGAGCAGTACTTC	CASSFWREQYF
-	TRBD1	TRBV10-2	TRBJ1-4	TGCGCCAGCAGTAAGACAGGGGTCCTTAATGAAAAACTGTTTTTT	CASSKTGVLNEKLFF
-	TRBD1	TRBV28	TRBJ2-3	TGTGCCAGCAGCTTAACAGGGGGAAGCACAGATACGCAGTATTTT	CASSLTGGSTDTQYF
-	TRBD2	TRBV28	TRBJ2-3	TGTGCCAGCAGTTCACCACTAGCGGGGCCCACAGATACGCAGTATTTT	CASSSPLAGPTDTQYF